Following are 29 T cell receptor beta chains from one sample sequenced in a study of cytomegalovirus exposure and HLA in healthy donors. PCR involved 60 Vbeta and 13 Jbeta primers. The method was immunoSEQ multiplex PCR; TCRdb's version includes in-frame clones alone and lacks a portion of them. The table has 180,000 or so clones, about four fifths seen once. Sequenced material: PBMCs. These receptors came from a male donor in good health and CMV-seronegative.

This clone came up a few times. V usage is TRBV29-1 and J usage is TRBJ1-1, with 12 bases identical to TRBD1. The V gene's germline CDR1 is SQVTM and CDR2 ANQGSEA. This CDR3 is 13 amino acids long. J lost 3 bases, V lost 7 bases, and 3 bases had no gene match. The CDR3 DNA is TGCAGCGCGTGGGACAGGGGGCACACTGAAGCTTTCTTT. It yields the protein CSAWDRGHTEAFF.

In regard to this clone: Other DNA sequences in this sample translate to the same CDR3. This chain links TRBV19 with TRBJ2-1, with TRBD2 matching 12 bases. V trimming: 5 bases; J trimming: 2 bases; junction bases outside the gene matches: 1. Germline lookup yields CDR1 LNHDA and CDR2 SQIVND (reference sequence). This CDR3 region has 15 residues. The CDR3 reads CASSLAGGPYNEQFF. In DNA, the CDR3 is TGTGCCAGTAGTCTAGCGGGAGGGCCCTACAATGAGCAGTTCTTC.

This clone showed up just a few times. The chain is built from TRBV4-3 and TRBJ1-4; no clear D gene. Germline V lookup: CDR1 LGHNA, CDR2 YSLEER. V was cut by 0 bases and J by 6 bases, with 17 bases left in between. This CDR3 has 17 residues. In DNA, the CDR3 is TGCGCCAGCAGCCAAGATGTAACCGCAGGCAACTATGAAAAACTGTTTTTT. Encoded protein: CASSQDVTAGNYEKLFF.

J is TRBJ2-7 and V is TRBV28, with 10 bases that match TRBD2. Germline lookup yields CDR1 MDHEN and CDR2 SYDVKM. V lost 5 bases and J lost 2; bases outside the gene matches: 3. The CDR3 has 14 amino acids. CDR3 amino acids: CASSLAGVTYEQYF. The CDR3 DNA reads TGTGCCAGCAGTCTAGCGGGAGTAACCTACGAGCAGTACTTC.

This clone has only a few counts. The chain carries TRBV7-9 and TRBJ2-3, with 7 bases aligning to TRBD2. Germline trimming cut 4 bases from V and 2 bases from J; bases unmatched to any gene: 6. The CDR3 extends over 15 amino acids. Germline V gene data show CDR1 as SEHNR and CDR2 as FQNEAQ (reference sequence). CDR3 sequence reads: CASSSTRDYTDTQYF. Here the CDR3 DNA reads TGTGCCAGCAGCTCAACCCGGGACTACACAGATACGCAGTATTTT.

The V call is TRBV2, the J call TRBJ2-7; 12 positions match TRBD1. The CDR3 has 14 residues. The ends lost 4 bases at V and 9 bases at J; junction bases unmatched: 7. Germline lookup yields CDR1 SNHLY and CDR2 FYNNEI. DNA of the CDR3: TGTGCCAGCAGTGGGGACAGGGGGCGGAGTGGGCAGTACTTC. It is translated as CASSGDRGRSGQYF.

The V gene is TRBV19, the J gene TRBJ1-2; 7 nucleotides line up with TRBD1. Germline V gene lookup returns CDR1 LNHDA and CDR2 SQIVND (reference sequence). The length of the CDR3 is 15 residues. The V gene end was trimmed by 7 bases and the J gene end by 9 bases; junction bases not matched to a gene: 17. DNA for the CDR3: TGTGCCAGTACCAGGGGGGCGCAGGGGACTTCGAGCTACACCTTC. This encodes CASTRGAQGTSSYTF.

Here the CDR3 DNA reads TGTGCCAGCAGCACTTTGGGACAGGTTAATTCACCCCTCCACTTT. Translated: CASSTLGQVNSPLHF. V usage is TRBV6-5 and J usage is TRBJ1-6, with 8 nucleotides matching TRBD1. The trim removed 6 bases at V and 6 bases at J, leaving 7 bases unmatched. Germline V gives CDR1 MNHEY, CDR2 SVGAGI. The CDR3 covers 15 residues.

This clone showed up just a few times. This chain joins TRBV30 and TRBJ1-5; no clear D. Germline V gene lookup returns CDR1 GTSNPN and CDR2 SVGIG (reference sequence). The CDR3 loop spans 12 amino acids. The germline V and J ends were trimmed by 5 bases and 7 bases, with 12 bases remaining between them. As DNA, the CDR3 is TGTGCCTGGGGCCGGGGAGGGCAGCCCCAGCATTTT. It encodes CAWGRGGQPQHF.

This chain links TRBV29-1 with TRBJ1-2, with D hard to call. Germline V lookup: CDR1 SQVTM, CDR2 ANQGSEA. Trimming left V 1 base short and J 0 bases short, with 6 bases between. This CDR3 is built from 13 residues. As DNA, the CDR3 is TGCAGCGTTGAAGGCGGCCCTAACTATGGCTACACCTTC. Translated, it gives CSVEGGPNYGYTF.

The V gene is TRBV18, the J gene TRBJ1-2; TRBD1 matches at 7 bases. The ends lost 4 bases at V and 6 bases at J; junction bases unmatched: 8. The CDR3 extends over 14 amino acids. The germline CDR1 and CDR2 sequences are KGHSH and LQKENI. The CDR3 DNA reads TGTGCCAGCTCACAAGGGACAGCGGGCGATGGCTACACCTTC. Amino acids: CASSQGTAGDGYTF.

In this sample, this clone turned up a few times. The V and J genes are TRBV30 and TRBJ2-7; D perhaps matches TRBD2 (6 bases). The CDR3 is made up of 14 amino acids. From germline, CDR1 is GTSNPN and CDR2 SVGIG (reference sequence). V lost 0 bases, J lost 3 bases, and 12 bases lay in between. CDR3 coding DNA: TGTGCCTGGAGTGTATCGGGCGGGAACTACGAGCAGTACTTC. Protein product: CAWSVSGGNYEQYF.

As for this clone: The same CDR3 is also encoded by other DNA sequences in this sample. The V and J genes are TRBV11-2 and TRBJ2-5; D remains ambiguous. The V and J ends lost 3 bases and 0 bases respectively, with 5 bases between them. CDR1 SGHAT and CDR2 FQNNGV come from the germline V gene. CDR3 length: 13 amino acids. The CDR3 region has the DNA TGTGCCAGCAGCTTTACAGACCAAGAGACCCAGTACTTC. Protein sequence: CASSFTDQETQYF.

The CDR3 region has the DNA TGTGCCAGCTCACCCCCCCTCGCGGGTAATTCACCCCTCCACTTT. Translation: CASSPPLAGNSPLHF. V usage is TRBV18 and J usage is TRBJ1-6; D not certain. CDR1 is KGHSH, CDR2 LQKENI, per germline. V lost 3 bases and J lost 6, with 12 bases in between. The CDR3 is 15 amino acids.

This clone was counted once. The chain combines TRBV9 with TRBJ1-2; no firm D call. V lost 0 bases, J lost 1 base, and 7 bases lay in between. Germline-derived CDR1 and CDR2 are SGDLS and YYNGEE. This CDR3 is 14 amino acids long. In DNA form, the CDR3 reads TGTGCCAGCAGCGTAGATCCCATTAACTATGGCTACACCTTC. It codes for CASSVDPINYGYTF.

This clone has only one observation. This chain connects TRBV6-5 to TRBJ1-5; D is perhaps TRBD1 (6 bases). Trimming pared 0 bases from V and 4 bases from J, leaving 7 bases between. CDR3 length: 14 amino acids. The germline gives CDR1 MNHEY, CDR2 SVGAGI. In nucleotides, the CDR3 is TGTGCCAGCAGTTACTCTCAGGGGAATCAGCCCCAGCATTTT. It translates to CASSYSQGNQPQHF.

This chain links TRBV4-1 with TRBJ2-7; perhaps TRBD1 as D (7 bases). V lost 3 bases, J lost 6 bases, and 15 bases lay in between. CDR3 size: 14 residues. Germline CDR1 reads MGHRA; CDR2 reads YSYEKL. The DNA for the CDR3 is TGCGCCAGCAGCCAGCGGGACAGCATACGCGAGCAGTACTTC. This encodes CASSQRDSIREQYF.

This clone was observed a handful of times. CDR3 DNA sequence: TGTGCCAGCAGCTTAGGAGCTACCTACGAGCAGTACTTC. Translated, it gives CASSLGATYEQYF. The chain carries TRBV11-3 and TRBJ2-7, with unresolved D. V gave up 1 base and J gave up 2 bases, with 6 bases separating them. This CDR3 has 13 residues. From germline, CDR1 is SGHNT and CDR2 YENEEA.

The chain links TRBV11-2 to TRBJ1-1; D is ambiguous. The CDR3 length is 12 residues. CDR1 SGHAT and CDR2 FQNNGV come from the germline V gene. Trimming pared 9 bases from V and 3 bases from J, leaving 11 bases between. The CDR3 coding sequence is TGTGCCAGTAGAACTTCGTACACTGAAGCTTTCTTT. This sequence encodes CASRTSYTEAFF.

The CDR3 region is CASRRTGGNEQFF. CDR3 nucleotide sequence: TGTGCCAGCAGGCGTACCGGGGGGAATGAGCAGTTCTTC. V and J are TRBV6-5 and TRBJ2-1, with 7 nucleotides matching TRBD2. V gave up 6 bases and J gave up 7 bases; unmatched junction bases: 6. This CDR3 comprises 13 residues. Looked up from germline, CDR1 is MNHEY and CDR2 is SVGAGI.

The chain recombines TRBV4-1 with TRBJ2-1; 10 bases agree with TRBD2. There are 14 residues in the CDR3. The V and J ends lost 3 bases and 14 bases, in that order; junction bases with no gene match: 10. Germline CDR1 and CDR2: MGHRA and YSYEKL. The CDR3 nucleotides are TGCGCCAGCAGCCATAAAGCGGGGGGGCAATTCGAGTTCTTC. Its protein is CASSHKAGGQFEFF.

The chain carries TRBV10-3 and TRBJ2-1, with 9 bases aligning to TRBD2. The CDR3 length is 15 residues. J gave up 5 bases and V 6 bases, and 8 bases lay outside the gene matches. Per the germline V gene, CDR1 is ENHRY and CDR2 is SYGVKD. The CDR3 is CAIRASGNLNNEQFF. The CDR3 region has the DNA TGTGCCATCAGAGCTAGCGGGAATCTTAACAATGAGCAGTTCTTC.

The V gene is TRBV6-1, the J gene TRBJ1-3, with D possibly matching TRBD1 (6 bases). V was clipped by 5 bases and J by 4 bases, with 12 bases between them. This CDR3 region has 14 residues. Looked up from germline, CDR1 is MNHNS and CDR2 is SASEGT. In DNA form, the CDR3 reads TGTGCCAGCAGTCAGGGGATCGCGGGAAACACCATATATTTT. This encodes CASSQGIAGNTIYF.

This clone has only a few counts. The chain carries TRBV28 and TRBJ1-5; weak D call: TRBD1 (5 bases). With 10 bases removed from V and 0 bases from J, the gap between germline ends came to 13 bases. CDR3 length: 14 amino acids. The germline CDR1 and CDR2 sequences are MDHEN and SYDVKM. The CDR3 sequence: CAIATDYSNQPQHF. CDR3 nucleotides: TGTGCCATCGCGACAGATTATAGCAATCAGCCCCAGCATTTT.

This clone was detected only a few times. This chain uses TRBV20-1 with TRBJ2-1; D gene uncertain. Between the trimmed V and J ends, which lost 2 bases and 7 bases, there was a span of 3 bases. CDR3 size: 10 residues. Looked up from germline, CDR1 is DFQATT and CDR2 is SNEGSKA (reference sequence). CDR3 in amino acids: CSARTNEQFF. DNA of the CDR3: TGCAGTGCTAGAACAAATGAGCAGTTCTTC.

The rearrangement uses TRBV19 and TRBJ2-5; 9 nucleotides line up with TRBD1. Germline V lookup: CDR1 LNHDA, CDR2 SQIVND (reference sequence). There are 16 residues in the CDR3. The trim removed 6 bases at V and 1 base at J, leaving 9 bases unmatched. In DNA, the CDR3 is TGTGCCAGTAGCTCGTACCGGGACAGGGCCCAAGAGACCCAGTACTTC. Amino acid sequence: CASSSYRDRAQETQYF.

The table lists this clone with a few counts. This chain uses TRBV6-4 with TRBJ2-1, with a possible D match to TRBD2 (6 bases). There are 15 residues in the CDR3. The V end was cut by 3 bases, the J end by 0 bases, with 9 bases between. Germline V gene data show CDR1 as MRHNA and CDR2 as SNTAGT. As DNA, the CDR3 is TGTGCCAGCAGTGAGGACTACAGCTCCTACAATGAGCAGTTCTTC. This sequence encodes CASSEDYSSYNEQFF.

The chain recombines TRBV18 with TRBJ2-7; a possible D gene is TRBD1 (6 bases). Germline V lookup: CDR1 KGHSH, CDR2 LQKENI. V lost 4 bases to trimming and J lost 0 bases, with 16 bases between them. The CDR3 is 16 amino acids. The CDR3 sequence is CASSRVGPGVSYEQYF. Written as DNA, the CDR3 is TGTGCCAGCTCACGAGTGGGGCCAGGGGTCTCCTACGAGCAGTACTTC.

The CDR3 reads CASSPSGRGRNEQFF. CDR3 DNA sequence: TGCGCCAGCAGCCCTAGCGGGAGAGGACGGAATGAGCAGTTCTTC. This chain joins TRBV4-1 and TRBJ2-1; 10 nucleotides match TRBD2. Germline loops: CDR1 MGHRA, CDR2 YSYEKL. Losses at the gene ends were 4 bases for V and 7 bases for J; bases not matched to a gene: 7. This CDR3 has 15 amino acids.